The source of this T cell receptor beta chain is a study of shared clonotypes between healthy human individuals. In the case of this clone: Its antigen is unidentified.

The donor cohort consisted entirely of Caucasian adults residing in Nashville, Tennessee. Extraction of genomic DNA in unsorted samples used 100 million or so PBMCs. Whole-study results and caveats: The authors expected sequencing depth to affect clonotype sharing among donors.

When replicate PCRs were run on unsorted PBMC, they used roughly 280 ng DNA, 25,000 to 35,000 T cell genomes. This table comes from immunoSEQ multiplex PCR, and its TCRdb copy is limited to in-frame clones, with some not included. Of about half a million clones listed, roughly 80% are singletons. V gave up 4 bases and J gave up 9 bases, with 19 bases separating them. This CDR3 is built from 15 residues. Germline V gives CDR1 LGHNA, CDR2 YNFKEQ. This chain connects TRBV4-2 to TRBJ2-1; D is tentatively TRBD1 or TRBD2 (6 bases each). The source material was PBMCs. The sequence came from a middle-aged woman in good health. Some clones in this sample may be carry-over from other donors' samples. CDR3 DNA sequence: TGTGCCAGCAGCCCCGGGGGACACGGGCAAGGTGAGCAGTTCTTC. Translating it yields CASSPGGHGQGEQFF.